This entry concerns a single T cell receptor beta chain. The data stem from a study of OX40 agonist ivuxolimab in advanced cancers. Looking at the study overall: Across the patients, intravenous ivuxolimab was delivered every 2 weeks at 0.01 to 10 mg/kg. People who had prior anti-PD-1, anti-PD-L1 or anti-CTLA-4 therapy could take part, and around 43% had some.

CDR3 size: 15 residues. The V and J ends lost 7 bases and 8 bases, in that order; junction bases with no gene match: 11. Germline V gene data show CDR1 as SNHLY and CDR2 as FYNNEI. Generated by immunoSEQ multiplex PCR, the TCRdb table keeps only in-frame clones and is missing some. The data contain fewer than 90,000 clones, over 75% of them singletons. The clonotype comes from an adult with an advanced solid tumor such as melanoma, head and neck, liver or kidney cancer. J is TRBJ2-1 and V is TRBV2; TRBD1 matches at 10 bases. The source material was CD4+ or CD8+ T cells sorted from blood, sampled in a trial of the OX40 agonist ivuxolimab. The CDR3 loop is CASKGPGQGFYEQFF. As DNA, the CDR3 is TGTGCCAGCAAGGGGCCGGGACAGGGGTTTTATGAGCAGTTCTTC.